This T cell receptor (beta chain) is drawn from a study of early T cells in non-severe SARS-CoV-2 infection. Study as a whole: Unsorted whole-blood RNA was sequenced in bulk, leaving chains unpaired. Study-wide results and caveats: VDJdb-based matching was biased toward anti-spike CD8 responses and missed private and CD4 specificities.

The ends were cut back, 3 bases at V and 3 bases at J, with 11 bases in the middle. This CDR3 is built from 14 residues. Unique molecular identifiers (one per individual cDNA molecule) were attached. TCRdb used MiXCR to reprocess the 5' RACE reads, holding one entry per CDR3 protein. The sample lists about 61,000 distinct CDR3 sequences, more than 10% occurring once. This clonotype has only a few counts. Its antigen remains unknown. This chain uses TRBV12-3 or TRBV12-4 with TRBJ1-1, with no clear D. The source material was whole blood, sampled at baseline. This sequence was found in an adult who was a healthcare worker with PCR-confirmed SARS-CoV-2 infection or an uninfected control (not recorded which). The donor label of this sample is uncertain. CDR3 region: CASSLEGWDTEAFF. The CDR3 region has the DNA TGTGCCAGCAGTTTGGAGGGATGGGACACTGAAGCTTTCTTT.